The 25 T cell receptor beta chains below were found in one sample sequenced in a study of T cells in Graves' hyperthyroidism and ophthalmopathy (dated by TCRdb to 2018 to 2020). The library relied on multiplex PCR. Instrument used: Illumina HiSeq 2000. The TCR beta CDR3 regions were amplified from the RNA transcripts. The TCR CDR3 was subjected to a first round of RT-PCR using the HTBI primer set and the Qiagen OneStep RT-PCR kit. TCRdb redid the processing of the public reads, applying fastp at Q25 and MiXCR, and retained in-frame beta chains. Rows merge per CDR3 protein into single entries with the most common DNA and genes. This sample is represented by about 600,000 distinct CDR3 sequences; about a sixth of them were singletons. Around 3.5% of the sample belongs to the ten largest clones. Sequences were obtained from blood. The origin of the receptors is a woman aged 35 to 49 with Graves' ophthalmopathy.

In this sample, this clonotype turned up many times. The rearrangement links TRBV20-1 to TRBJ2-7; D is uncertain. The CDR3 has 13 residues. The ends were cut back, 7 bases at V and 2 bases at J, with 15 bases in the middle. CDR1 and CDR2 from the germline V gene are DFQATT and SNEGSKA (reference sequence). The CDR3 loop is CSVGSSRTYEQYF. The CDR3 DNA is TGCAGTGTCGGGTCCTCGAGGACCTACGAGCAGTACTTC.

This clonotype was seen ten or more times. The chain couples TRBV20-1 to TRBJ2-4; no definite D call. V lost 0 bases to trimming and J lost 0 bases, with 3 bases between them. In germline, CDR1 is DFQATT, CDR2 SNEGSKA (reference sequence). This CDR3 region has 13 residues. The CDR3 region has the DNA TGCAGTGCTAGAGAAGTAGCCAAAAACATTCAGTACTTC. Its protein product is CSAREVAKNIQYF.

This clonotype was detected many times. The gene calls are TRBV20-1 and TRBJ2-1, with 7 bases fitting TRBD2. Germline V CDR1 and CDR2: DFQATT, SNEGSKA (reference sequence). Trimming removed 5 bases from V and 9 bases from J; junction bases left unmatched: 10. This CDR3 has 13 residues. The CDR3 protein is CSAGGLVAGEQFF. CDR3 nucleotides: TGCAGTGCTGGAGGACTAGTGGCTGGTGAGCAGTTCTTC.

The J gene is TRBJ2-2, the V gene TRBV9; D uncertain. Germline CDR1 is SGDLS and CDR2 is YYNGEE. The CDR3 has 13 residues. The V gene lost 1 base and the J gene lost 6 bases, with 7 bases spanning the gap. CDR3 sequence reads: CASSVTPSGELFF. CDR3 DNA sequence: TGTGCCAGCAGCGTAACCCCATCCGGGGAGCTGTTTTTT.

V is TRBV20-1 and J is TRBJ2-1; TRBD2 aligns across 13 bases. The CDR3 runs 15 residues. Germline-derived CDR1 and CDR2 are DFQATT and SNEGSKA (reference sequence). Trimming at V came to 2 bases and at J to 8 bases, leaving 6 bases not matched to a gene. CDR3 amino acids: CSARRTSGGAHEQFF. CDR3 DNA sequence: TGCAGTGCTAGACGTACTAGCGGGGGGGCCCATGAGCAGTTCTTC.

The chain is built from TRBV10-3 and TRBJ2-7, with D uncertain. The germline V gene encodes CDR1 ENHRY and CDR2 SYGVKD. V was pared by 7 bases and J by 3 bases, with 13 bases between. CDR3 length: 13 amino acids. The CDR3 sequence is CAITAGSFYEQYF. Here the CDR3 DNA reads TGTGCCATCACGGCAGGTAGTTTCTACGAGCAGTACTTC.

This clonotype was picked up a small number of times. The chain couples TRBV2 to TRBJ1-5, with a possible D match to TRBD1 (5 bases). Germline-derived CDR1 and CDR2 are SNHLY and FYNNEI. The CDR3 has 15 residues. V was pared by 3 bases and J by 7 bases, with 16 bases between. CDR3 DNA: TGTGCCAGCAGTGATCTTGGGGGGGTTGGGCAGCCCCAGCATTTT. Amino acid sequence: CASSDLGGVGQPQHF.

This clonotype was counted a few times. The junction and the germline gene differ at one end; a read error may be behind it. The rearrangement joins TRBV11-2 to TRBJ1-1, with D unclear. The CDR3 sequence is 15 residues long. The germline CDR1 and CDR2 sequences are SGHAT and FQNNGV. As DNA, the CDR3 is TGTGCCGGCAGCTTAGATGGGTATCGGAACACTGAAGCTTTCTTT. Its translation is CAGSLDGYRNTEAFF.

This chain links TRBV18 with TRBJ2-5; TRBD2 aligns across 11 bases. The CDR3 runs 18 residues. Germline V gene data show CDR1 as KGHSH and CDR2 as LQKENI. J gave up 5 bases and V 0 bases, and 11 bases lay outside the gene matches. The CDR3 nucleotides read TGTGCCAGCTCACCACCGGGGCTAGCGGGAGGCAGCTGGGAGACCCAGTACTTC. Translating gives CASSPPGLAGGSWETQYF.

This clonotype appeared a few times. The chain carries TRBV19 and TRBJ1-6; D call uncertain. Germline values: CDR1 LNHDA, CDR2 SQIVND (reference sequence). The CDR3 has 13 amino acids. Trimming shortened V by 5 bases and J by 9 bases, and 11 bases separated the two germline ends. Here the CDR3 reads CASSVQWGSPLHF. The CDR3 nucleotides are TGTGCCAGTAGTGTCCAGTGGGGTTCACCCCTCCACTTT.

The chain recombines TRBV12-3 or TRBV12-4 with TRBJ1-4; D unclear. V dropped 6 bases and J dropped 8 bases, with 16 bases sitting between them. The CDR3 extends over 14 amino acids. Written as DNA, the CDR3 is TGTGCCAGCAGAAGAGACTCGTTTGGGGAAAAACTGTTTTTT. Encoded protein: CASRRDSFGEKLFF.

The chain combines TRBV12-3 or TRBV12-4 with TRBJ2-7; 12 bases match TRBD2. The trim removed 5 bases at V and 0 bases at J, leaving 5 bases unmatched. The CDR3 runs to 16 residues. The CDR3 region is CASSPGLAGHSYEQYF. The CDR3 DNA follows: TGTGCCAGCAGTCCAGGACTAGCGGGGCACTCCTACGAGCAGTACTTC.

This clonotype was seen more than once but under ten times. Written as DNA, the CDR3 is TGTGCCAGCAGTCCCGGGGCTTTTTCAGGGTACAATGAGCAGTTCTTC. Translation: CASSPGAFSGYNEQFF. This rearrangement joins TRBV6-2 or TRBV6-3 to TRBJ2-1, with D perhaps assigned TRBD1 or TRBD2 (5 bases each). CDR1 and CDR2 from the germline V gene are MNHEY and SVGEGT. Between the trimmed V and J ends, which lost 5 bases and 4 bases, there was a span of 18 bases. This CDR3 contains 16 residues.

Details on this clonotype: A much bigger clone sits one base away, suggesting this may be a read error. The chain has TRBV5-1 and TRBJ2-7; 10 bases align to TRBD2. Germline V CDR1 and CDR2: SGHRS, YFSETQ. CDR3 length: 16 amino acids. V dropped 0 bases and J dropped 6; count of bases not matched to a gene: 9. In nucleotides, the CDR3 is TGCGCCAGCAGCTTGGGGCTAGCGGGAGATTTGGGCGAGCAGTACTTC. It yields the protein CASSLGLAGDLGEQYF.

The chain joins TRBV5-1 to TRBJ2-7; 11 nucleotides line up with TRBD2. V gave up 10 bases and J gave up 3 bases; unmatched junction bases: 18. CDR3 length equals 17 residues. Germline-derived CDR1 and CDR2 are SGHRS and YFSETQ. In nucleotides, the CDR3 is TGCGCCTCGAGGCTAGCGGGAGGAGCCGCCACCCACTACGAGCAGTACTTC. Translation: CASRLAGGAATHYEQYF.

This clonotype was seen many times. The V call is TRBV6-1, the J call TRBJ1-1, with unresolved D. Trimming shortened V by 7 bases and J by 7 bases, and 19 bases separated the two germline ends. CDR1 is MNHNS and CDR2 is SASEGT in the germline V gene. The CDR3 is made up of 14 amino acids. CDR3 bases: TGTGCCAGCAACCACTTACTGGACGGTGGTGAAGCTTTCTTT. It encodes CASNHLLDGGEAFF.

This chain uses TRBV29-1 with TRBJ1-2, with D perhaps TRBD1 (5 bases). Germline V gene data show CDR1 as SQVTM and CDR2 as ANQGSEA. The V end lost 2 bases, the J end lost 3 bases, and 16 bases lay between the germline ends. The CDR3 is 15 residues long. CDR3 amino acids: CSVEQGGTGDYGYTF. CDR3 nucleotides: TGCAGCGTTGAACAGGGCGGCACTGGGGACTATGGCTACACCTTC. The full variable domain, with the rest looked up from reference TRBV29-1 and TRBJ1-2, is SAVISQKPSRDICQRGTSLTIQCQVDSQVTMMFWYRQQPGQSLTLIATANQGSEATYESGFVIDKFPISRPNLTFSTLTVSNMSPEDSSIYLCSVEQGGTGDYGYTFGSGTRLTVV.

Written as DNA, the CDR3 is TGCAGTGCTTCTACCGGGACAGGGTTTAAAAAACTGTTTTTT. It yields the protein CSASTGTGFKKLFF. J is TRBJ1-4 and V is TRBV20-1; 9 nucleotides align to TRBD1. Germline assignment: CDR1 DFQATT and CDR2 SNEGSKA (reference sequence). The CDR3 contains 14 residues. J lost 9 bases, V lost 5 bases, and 10 bases had no gene match.

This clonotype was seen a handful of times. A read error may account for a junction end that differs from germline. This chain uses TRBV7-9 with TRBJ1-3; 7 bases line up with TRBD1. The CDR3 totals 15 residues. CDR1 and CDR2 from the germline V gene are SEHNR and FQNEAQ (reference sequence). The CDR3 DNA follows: TGTGTCAGCAGCCGGGACAGCAGCTCTGGAAACACCATATATTTT. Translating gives CVSSRDSSSGNTIYF.

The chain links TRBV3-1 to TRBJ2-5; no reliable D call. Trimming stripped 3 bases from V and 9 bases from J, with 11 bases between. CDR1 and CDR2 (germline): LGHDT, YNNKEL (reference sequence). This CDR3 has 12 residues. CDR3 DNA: TGTGCCAGCAGCCAGGGCCCACGGGCCCAGTACTTC. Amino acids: CASSQGPRAQYF.

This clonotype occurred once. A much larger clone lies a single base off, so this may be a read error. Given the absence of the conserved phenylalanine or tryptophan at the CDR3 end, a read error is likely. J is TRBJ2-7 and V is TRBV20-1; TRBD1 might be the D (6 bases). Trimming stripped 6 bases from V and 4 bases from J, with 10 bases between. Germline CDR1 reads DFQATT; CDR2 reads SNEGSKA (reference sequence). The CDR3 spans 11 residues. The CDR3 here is CSAAQGYEQYL. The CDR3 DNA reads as TGCAGTGCGGCACAGGGTTACGAGCAGTACCTC.

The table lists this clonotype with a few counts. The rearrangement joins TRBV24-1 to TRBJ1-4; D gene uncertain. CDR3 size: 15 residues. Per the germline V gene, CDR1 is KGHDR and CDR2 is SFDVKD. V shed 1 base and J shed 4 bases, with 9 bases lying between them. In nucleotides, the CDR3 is TGTGCCACCAGTGATTTAAAGGTTATTAATGAAAAACTGTTTTTT. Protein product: CATSDLKVINEKLFF.

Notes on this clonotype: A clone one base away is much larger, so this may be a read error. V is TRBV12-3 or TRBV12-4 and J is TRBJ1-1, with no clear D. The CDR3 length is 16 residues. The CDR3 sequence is CASSHREGRAGTEASF. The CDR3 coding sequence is TGTGCCAGCAGTCACCGAGAGGGAAGGGCGGGCACTGAAGCTTCCTTT.

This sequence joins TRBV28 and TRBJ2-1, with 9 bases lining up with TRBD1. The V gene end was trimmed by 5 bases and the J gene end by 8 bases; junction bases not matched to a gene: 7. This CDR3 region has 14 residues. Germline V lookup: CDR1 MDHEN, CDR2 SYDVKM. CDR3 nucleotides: TGTGCCAGCAGTGGGGACAGGGACGTCCATGAGCAGTTCTTC. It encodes CASSGDRDVHEQFF.

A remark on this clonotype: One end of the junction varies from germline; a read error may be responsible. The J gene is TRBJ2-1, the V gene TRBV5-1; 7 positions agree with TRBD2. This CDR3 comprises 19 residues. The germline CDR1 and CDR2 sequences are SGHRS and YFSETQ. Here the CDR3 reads CASKAPDAGVRRPYDEQFF. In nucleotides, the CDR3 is TGCGCCAGTAAAGCCCCGGACGCGGGGGTACGTCGCCCCTACGATGAGCAGTTCTTC.